The 25 T cell receptor beta chains listed next were all sequenced from one sample in a study of blood T cell repertoires in COVID-19. TCRdb keeps only in-frame clones here, not all; method: immunoSEQ multiplex PCR. The sample includes more than 250,000 clones, around 90% seen only once; the top ten take more than 0.55%. The sample was peripheral blood. These receptors were collected from a human donor in a cohort sampled during active COVID-19.

In DNA, the CDR3 is TGTGCCAGCAGTTCCACTAGCGGGACCCACAATGAGCAGTTCTTC. Translated: CASSSTSGTHNEQFF. The chain carries TRBV6-4 and TRBJ2-1; 10 nucleotides align to TRBD2. The CDR3 loop spans 15 amino acids. The J segment lost 5 bases and the V segment lost 5 bases, leaving 6 bases of the junction unmatched. The germline gives CDR1 MRHNA, CDR2 SNTAGT.

V gene TRBV9 combines with J gene TRBJ2-5, with no clear D. Germline V gene sequence: CDR1 SGDLS, CDR2 YYNGEE. The germline V and J ends were trimmed by 0 bases and 1 base, with 16 bases remaining between them. The CDR3 is 17 amino acids. The CDR3: CASSVGLDIQAQETQYF. Written as DNA, the CDR3 is TGTGCCAGCAGCGTAGGATTAGACATTCAAGCCCAAGAGACCCAGTACTTC. Using reference TRBV9 and TRBJ2-5 for the parts outside the CDR3, the full variable domain is DSGVTQTPKHLITATGQRVTLRCSPRSGDLSVYWYQQSLDQGLQFLIQYYNGEERAKGNILERFSAQQFPDLHSELNLSSLELGDSALYFCASSVGLDIQAQETQYFGPGTRLLVL.

V is TRBV6-5 and J is TRBJ2-2, with D perhaps TRBD1 (6 bases). The V end lost 2 bases, the J end lost 8 bases, and 12 bases lay between the germline ends. CDR3 length: 14 amino acids. Germline CDR1 reads MNHEY; CDR2 reads SVGAGI. CDR3 bases: TGTGCCAGCAGTTACCGGGCCCAGGGGGGGGAGCTGTTTTTT. It translates to CASSYRAQGGELFF.

The chain carries TRBV19 and TRBJ2-7; D might be TRBD2 (5 bases). V lost 4 bases and J lost 2, with 12 bases in between. The CDR3 length is 14 residues. Germline V gene lookup returns CDR1 LNHDA and CDR2 SQIVND (reference sequence). The CDR3 reads CASSSLGEAYEQYF. The DNA for the CDR3 is TGTGCCAGTAGTAGCCTCGGGGAAGCCTACGAGCAGTACTTC.

This clone was counted once. The V and J genes are TRBV30 and TRBJ2-7; 13 bases align to TRBD2. Trimming removed 6 bases from V and 7 bases from J; junction bases left unmatched: 9. The length of the CDR3 is 14 residues. Germline-derived CDR1 and CDR2 are GTSNPN and SVGIG (reference sequence). CDR3 in amino acids: CACNLGLAGEEQYF. DNA of the CDR3: TGTGCCTGTAACCTCGGACTAGCGGGAGAGGAGCAGTACTTC.

The chain recombines TRBV29-1 with TRBJ2-1; TRBD2 aligns across 15 bases. V lost 7 bases to trimming and J lost 0 bases; unmatched junction nucleotides: 7. CDR1 SQVTM and CDR2 ANQGSEA come from the germline V gene. The CDR3 covers 17 residues. CDR3 coding DNA: TGCAGCGCAGGACTAGCGGGGGGGCTGAGCTCCTACAATGAGCAGTTCTTC. It encodes CSAGLAGGLSSYNEQFF.

The V gene is TRBV6-5, the J gene TRBJ2-7; 10 bases map to TRBD2. Losses at the gene ends were 6 bases for V and 3 bases for J; bases not matched to a gene: 8. Germline V gene lookup returns CDR1 MNHEY and CDR2 SVGAGI. The CDR3 spans 15 residues. The CDR3 DNA sequence: TGTGCCAGCAGCTTAAGGTCTAGCGGGAGCTACGAGCAGTACTTC. Protein product: CASSLRSSGSYEQYF.

The DNA for the CDR3 is TGTGCCTGGACAGAAGGCTACACCTTC. Its protein is CAWTEGYTF. V is TRBV30 and J is TRBJ1-2, with D uncertain. The CDR3 is 9 amino acids. The V and J ends lost 4 bases and 8 bases respectively, with 5 bases between them. CDR1 and CDR2 from the germline V gene are GTSNPN and SVGIG (reference sequence).

The chain employs TRBV24-1 and TRBJ2-3; D uncertain. The CDR3 extends over 14 amino acids. Germline V gene sequence: CDR1 KGHDR, CDR2 SFDVKD. Trimming left V 9 bases short and J 0 bases short, with 12 bases between. The CDR3 sequence is CATPPFFSTDTQYF. The CDR3 DNA reads as TGTGCCACCCCTCCCTTCTTCAGCACAGATACGCAGTATTTT.

The V call is TRBV20-1, the J call TRBJ1-5; possible D gene TRBD1, 6 bases. Trimming removed 3 bases from V and 0 bases from J, with 12 bases in between. Germline-derived CDR1 and CDR2 are DFQATT and SNEGSKA (reference sequence). The CDR3 is 15 amino acids. The CDR3 DNA follows: TGCAGTGCTAGTTCCGGACAGTATAGCAATCAGCCCCAGCATTTT. Protein product: CSASSGQYSNQPQHF.

The chain carries TRBV30 and TRBJ2-7; the D gene is possibly TRBD2 (5 bases). The germline gives CDR1 GTSNPN, CDR2 SVGIG (reference sequence). There are 14 residues in the CDR3. V was cut by 0 bases and J by 4 bases, with 13 bases left in between. The CDR3 DNA reads as TGTGCCTGGAGTGTAGGTGGTCGCGGGTACGAGCAGTACTTC. Amino acid sequence: CAWSVGGRGYEQYF.

The chain couples TRBV7-3 to TRBJ2-1; 16 nucleotides match TRBD2. CDR1 is SGHTA and CDR2 is FQGTGA in the germline V gene. This CDR3 has 21 residues. V lost 4 bases to trimming and J lost 0 bases; unmatched junction nucleotides: 12. The CDR3 loop reads CASSSHGTSGRGPSSYNEQFF. As DNA, the CDR3 is TGTGCCAGCAGCTCCCACGGGACTAGCGGGAGGGGCCCGAGCTCCTACAATGAGCAGTTCTTC.

V usage is TRBV5-1 and J usage is TRBJ1-4; D remains ambiguous. Germline V gene data show CDR1 as SGHRS and CDR2 as YFSETQ. This CDR3 region has 14 residues. The V and J ends lost 2 bases and 7 bases respectively, with 12 bases between them. In DNA, the CDR3 is TGCGCCAGCAGCTTACAGACGACGGCTGAAAAACTGTTTTTT. It specifies CASSLQTTAEKLFF.

The chain combines TRBV5-1 with TRBJ1-2; D remains unclear. This CDR3 comprises 13 residues. Germline V gene lookup returns CDR1 SGHRS and CDR2 YFSETQ. Trimming removed 4 bases at V and 4 bases at J, with 11 bases between. This CDR3 is CASSDASSYGYTF. The CDR3 DNA reads TGCGCCAGCAGCGATGCCTCCAGCTATGGCTACACCTTC.

The genes are TRBV30 and TRBJ1-3; 7 nucleotides align to TRBD1. V gave up 1 base and J gave up 2 bases; unmatched junction bases: 5. This CDR3 is built from 15 residues. Germline assignment: CDR1 GTSNPN and CDR2 SVGIG (reference sequence). This CDR3 reads CAWSGPGTAGNTIYF. The CDR3 DNA follows: TGTGCCTGGAGTGGCCCCGGGACAGCTGGAAACACCATATATTTT.

CDR3 loop: CASSDFSPNSPLHF. The CDR3 DNA sequence: TGTGCCAGCAGTGATTTTAGTCCTAATTCACCCCTCCACTTT. The J gene is TRBJ1-6, the V gene TRBV2; D uncertain. The V gene lost 3 bases and the J gene lost 6 bases, with 9 bases spanning the gap. The germline gives CDR1 SNHLY, CDR2 FYNNEI. This CDR3 region has 14 residues. The full variable domain, its missing parts supplied by reference TRBV2 and TRBJ1-6, is EPEVTQTPSHQVTQMGQEVILRCVPISNHLYFYWYRQILGQKVEFLVSFYNNEISEKSEIFDDQFSVERPDGSNFTLKIRSTKLEDSAMYFCASSDFSPNSPLHFGNGTRLTVT.

The V and J genes are TRBV5-1 and TRBJ1-6; 10 bases fit TRBD1. This CDR3 has 15 residues. Germline V gene sequence: CDR1 SGHRS, CDR2 YFSETQ. Trimming took 4 bases from V and 9 from J; bases not matched to a gene: 7. Here the CDR3 DNA reads TGCGCCAGCAGCGTTGACAGGGGGCAAGGTTCACCCCTCCACTTT. Protein product: CASSVDRGQGSPLHF.

The table lists this clone with a count of one. The V and J genes are TRBV19 and TRBJ2-2, with D possibly matching TRBD1 (6 bases). This CDR3 is 13 amino acids long. In germline, CDR1 is LNHDA, CDR2 SQIVND (reference sequence). Trimming removed 6 bases from V and 6 bases from J, with 11 bases in between. CDR3 amino acids: CASRFRGPGELFF. Written as DNA, the CDR3 is TGTGCCAGTAGATTCAGGGGACCCGGGGAGCTGTTTTTT. Looking up the rest from reference TRBV19 and TRBJ2-2 gives the full variable domain: DGGITQSPKYLFRKEGQNVTLSCEQNLNHDAMYWYRQDPGQGLRLIYYSQIVNDFQKGDIAEGYSVSREKKESFPLTVTSAQKNPTAFYLCASRFRGPGELFFGEGSRLTVL.

J is TRBJ1-2 and V is TRBV6-5; unclear D gene. The germline V gene encodes CDR1 MNHEY and CDR2 SVGAGI. CDR3 length equals 15 residues. Deletions cut 2 bases from V and 4 bases from J, with 14 bases between. The CDR3 sequence: CASSYKAELGYGYTF. The CDR3 DNA follows: TGTGCCAGCAGTTACAAAGCGGAATTGGGCTATGGCTACACCTTC.

CDR3 coding DNA: TGCGCCAGCAGCCAAGATTTAGCCGGTATGAACACTGAAGCTTTCTTT. It specifies CASSQDLAGMNTEAFF. The chain has TRBV4-3 and TRBJ1-1; D call uncertain. The V end lost 0 bases, the J end lost 0 bases, and 11 bases lay between the germline ends. Germline V gives CDR1 LGHNA, CDR2 YSLEER. The CDR3 consists of 16 residues.

This clone was counted a single time. The V call is TRBV28, the J call TRBJ1-4, with 12 nucleotides matching TRBD1. V was clipped by 3 bases and J by 8 bases; unmatched bases: 16. Germline V gene data show CDR1 as MDHEN and CDR2 as SYDVKM. This CDR3 comprises 19 residues. The CDR3 DNA reads TGTGCCAGCAGTTTCCCCCCGGGACAGGGGGCCTTCACTCACGAAAAACTGTTTTTT. It yields the protein CASSFPPGQGAFTHEKLFF.

CDR3 bases: TGCAGCGTTGAAATTTCTTCGGAGACCCAGTACTTC. The encoded protein is CSVEISSETQYF. V usage is TRBV29-1 and J usage is TRBJ2-5; D is unresolved. Germline V gene sequence: CDR1 SQVTM, CDR2 ANQGSEA. V lost 2 bases and J 5 bases, leaving 9 bases between the germline ends. The CDR3 length is 12 residues.

This chain links TRBV5-1 with TRBJ1-6; 9 nucleotides line up with TRBD1. Unmatched junction bases numbered 12, after V lost 4 bases and J lost 13 bases. Germline lookup yields CDR1 SGHRS and CDR2 YFSETQ. This CDR3 has 15 amino acids. The CDR3 sequence is CASSQDRGERWPLHF. In DNA form, the CDR3 reads TGCGCCAGCAGCCAGGACAGGGGCGAAAGGTGGCCCCTCCACTTT.

The chain uses TRBV5-1 and TRBJ1-4; 12 nucleotides align to TRBD1. CDR3 length: 16 amino acids. Germline-derived CDR1 and CDR2 are SGHRS and YFSETQ. Losses at the gene ends were 0 bases for V and 6 bases for J; bases not matched to a gene: 3. CDR3 amino acids: CASSLEGQGAYEKLFF. For the CDR3, the DNA is TGCGCCAGCAGCTTGGAGGGACAGGGGGCTTATGAAAAACTGTTTTTT.

CDR3 residues: CASSWQTSGGDTQYF. Written as DNA, the CDR3 is TGTGCCAGCAGCTGGCAGACTAGCGGAGGGGATACGCAGTATTTT. V and J are TRBV7-8 and TRBJ2-3; 9 nucleotides line up with TRBD2. Germline V gives CDR1 SGHVS, CDR2 FQNEAQ. Losses at the gene ends were 4 bases for V and 6 bases for J; bases not matched to a gene: 8. This CDR3 comprises 15 residues.